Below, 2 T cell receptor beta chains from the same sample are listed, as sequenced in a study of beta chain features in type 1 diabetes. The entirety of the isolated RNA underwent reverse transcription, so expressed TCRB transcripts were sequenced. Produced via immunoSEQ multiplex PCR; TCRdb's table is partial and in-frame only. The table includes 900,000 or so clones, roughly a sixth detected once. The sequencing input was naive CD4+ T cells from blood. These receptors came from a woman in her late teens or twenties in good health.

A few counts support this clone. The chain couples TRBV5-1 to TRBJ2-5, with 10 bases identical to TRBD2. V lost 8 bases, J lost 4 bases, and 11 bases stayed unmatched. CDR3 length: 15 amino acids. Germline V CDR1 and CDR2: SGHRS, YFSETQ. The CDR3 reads CASSRLAGVRETQYF. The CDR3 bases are TGCGCCAGTAGTAGGCTAGCGGGAGTACGAGAGACCCAGTACTTC. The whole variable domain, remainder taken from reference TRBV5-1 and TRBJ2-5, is KAGVTQTPRYLIKTRGQQVTLSCSPISGHRSVSWYQQTPGQGLQFLFEYFSETQRNKGNFPGRFSGRQFSNSRSEMNVSTLELGDSALYLCASSRLAGVRETQYFGPGTRLLVL.

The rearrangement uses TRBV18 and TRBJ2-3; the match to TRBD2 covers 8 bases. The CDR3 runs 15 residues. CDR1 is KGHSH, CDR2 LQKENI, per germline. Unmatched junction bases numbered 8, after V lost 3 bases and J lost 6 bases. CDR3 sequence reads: CASSPEGAGADTQYF. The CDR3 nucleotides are TGTGCCAGCTCACCGGAGGGAGCGGGAGCGGATACGCAGTATTTT.